This TCR beta chain appears in the sequencing data of a study of blood T cells in healthy people across ages. Through a sample-barcoded 5' primer and a J-beta primer mix, a second PCR was run for about 7 to 12 cycles. In TCRdb, the 5' RACE reads were re-called with MiXCR into one record per CDR3 protein. The repertoire includes approximately 730,000 distinct CDR3 sequences, roughly 47% of them detected once, and less than 25% sits in the top ten. Ranging in age from about 6 to 100, the donors were healthy Caucasian individuals from Russia. There are 13 residues in the CDR3. CDR1 is DFQATT, CDR2 SNEGSKA, per germline (reference sequence). Trimming pared 6 bases from V and 9 bases from J, leaving 18 bases between.

The sample was blood. The rearrangement uses TRBV20-1 and TRBJ2-1, with TRBD2 as a possible D gene (5 bases). The origin of this receptor is a woman aged 55-75 years in good health. The DNA of the CDR3 is TGCAGTGCCCGAGGGTATAGTTCGGGTGAGCAGTTCTTC. Amino acids: CSARGYSSGEQFF.